A single sample gave rise to the 25 T cell receptor beta chains below, sequenced in a study of blood T cells in healthy people across ages. Primers used in a second PCR of roughly 6 to 12 cycles were a sample-barcoded 5' primer and a J-beta primer mix. TCRdb fed the 5' RACE reads into MiXCR, producing one record per CDR3 protein. The data show about 2 million distinct CDR3 sequences, around 50% seen once. Sample: blood. These receptors were obtained from a woman in her 40s in good health.

V usage is TRBV4-1 and J usage is TRBJ2-5, with 10 nucleotides matching TRBD1. CDR3 length: 15 residues. Per the germline V gene, CDR1 is MGHRA and CDR2 is YSYEKL. V was clipped by 4 bases and J by 4 bases; unmatched bases: 6. This CDR3 reads CASSRGTGDSETQYF. In nucleotides, the CDR3 is TGCGCCAGCAGCCGGGGGACAGGGGATTCAGAGACCCAGTACTTC.

The chain recombines TRBV7-3 with TRBJ2-5; 7 bases fit TRBD2. CDR3 length: 14 amino acids. The trim removed 5 bases at V and 2 bases at J, leaving 5 bases unmatched. Germline V gives CDR1 SGHTA, CDR2 FQGTGA. The CDR3 DNA reads as TGTGCCAGCAGCGCGAACGGGGGGCAAGAGACCCAGTACTTC. This codes for CASSANGGQETQYF.

J is TRBJ2-1 and V is TRBV6-2 or TRBV6-3; D possibly corresponds to TRBD2 (7 bases). Looked up from germline, CDR1 is MNHEY and CDR2 is SVGEGT. The V end was cut by 6 bases, the J end by 4 bases, with 22 bases between. CDR3 length: 17 amino acids. Here the CDR3 reads CASRPEPTGGKYNEQFF. In DNA form, the CDR3 reads TGTGCCAGCAGACCGGAACCCACGGGGGGCAAATACAATGAGCAGTTCTTC.

This clonotype was counted only a few times. The V call is TRBV27, the J call TRBJ1-4; D ambiguous. From germline, CDR1 is MNHEY and CDR2 SMNVEV (reference sequence). The CDR3 consists of 15 residues. Trimming left V 3 bases short and J 7 bases short, with 15 bases between. The CDR3 protein is CASSFLRGRAEKLFF. CDR3 nucleotides: TGTGCCAGCAGTTTTCTGCGAGGACGTGCTGAAAAACTGTTTTTT.

In this sample, this clonotype turned up a few times. The chain is built from TRBV20-1 and TRBJ1-2; TRBD1 agrees at 10 bases. Germline trimming cut 7 bases from V and 4 bases from J; bases unmatched to any gene: 12. Germline CDR1 is DFQATT and CDR2 is SNEGSKA (reference sequence). The CDR3 length is 15 residues. DNA of the CDR3: TGCAGTGTTTTTGAGACAGGGGGCCGGACCTATGGCTACACCTTC. Its translation: CSVFETGGRTYGYTF.

The V gene is TRBV7-2, the J gene TRBJ2-1; 8 positions agree with TRBD2. CDR3 length: 16 amino acids. V lost 2 bases to trimming and J lost 9 bases; unmatched junction nucleotides: 12. Germline V CDR1 and CDR2: SGHTA, FQGNSA. As DNA, the CDR3 is TGTGCCAGCAGCTTAAGCGGGGGTACAATTTCCACTGAGCAGTTCTTC. Translated: CASSLSGGTISTEQFF.

This clonotype was seen a single time. The chain carries TRBV12-3 or TRBV12-4 and TRBJ2-3, with 13 bases lining up with TRBD2. V shed 7 bases, J shed 8 bases, and the junction held 9 bases outside the gene matches. This CDR3 is built from 15 residues. The DNA for the CDR3 is TGTGCCAGCACCACTAGCGGGGGGGTGGGTGGTACGCAGTATTTT. Amino acids: CASTTSGGVGGTQYF.

The chain couples TRBV18 to TRBJ2-5, with 7 bases fitting TRBD1. The assigned J gene may be wrong: the sequence end matches TRBJ2-7 better. Germline loops: CDR1 KGHSH, CDR2 LQKENI. The CDR3 extends over 15 amino acids. Here the CDR3 reads CASSPSSDRNYEQYF. CDR3 bases: TGTGCCAGCTCACCCTCTTCGGACAGGAACTACGAGCAGTACTTC.

The chain employs TRBV11-2 and TRBJ2-5, with TRBD2 identical over 13 bases. J lost 11 bases, V lost 7 bases, and 13 bases had no gene match. Germline V gene sequence: CDR1 SGHAT, CDR2 FQNNGV. The CDR3 is 15 amino acids. The CDR3 DNA reads as TGTGCCAGCACAAAGGGACTAGCGGGGAACAATGAGCAGTACTTC. Its translation is CASTKGLAGNNEQYF.

A remark on this clonotype: A read error may account for a junction end that differs from germline. The chain carries TRBV6-4 and TRBJ2-7; unclear D gene. The CDR3 extends over 13 amino acids. The germline gives CDR1 MRHNA, CDR2 SNTAGT. CDR3 region: CASSEEIGYEQHF. The CDR3 region has the DNA TGTGCCAGCAGTGAGGAGATAGGGTACGAGCAGCACTTC.

A few counts support this clonotype. CDR3 amino acids: CAISLAGTKETQYF. In DNA, the CDR3 is TGTGCCATCAGTTTAGCCGGGACCAAGGAGACCCAGTACTTC. The chain uses TRBV10-3 and TRBJ2-5, with D perhaps given as TRBD1 or TRBD2 (5 bases each). The germline V gene encodes CDR1 ENHRY and CDR2 SYGVKD. The CDR3 loop spans 14 amino acids. V shed 5 bases and J shed 5 bases, with 15 bases lying between them.

This clonotype was seen repeatedly, ten times or more. The chain couples TRBV7-2 to TRBJ2-5, with a weak D call TRBD2 (6 bases). CDR1 is SGHTA, CDR2 FQGNSA, per germline. Trimming took off 2 bases at V and 3 bases at J, with 10 bases between the two ends. The CDR3 is made up of 14 amino acids. This CDR3 is CASSLPGEKETQYF. CDR3 coding DNA: TGTGCCAGCAGCTTACCGGGGGAAAAAGAGACCCAGTACTTC. The full variable domain, with the rest looked up from reference TRBV7-2 and TRBJ2-5, is GAGVSQSPSNKVTEKGKDVELRCDPISGHTALYWYRQSLGQGLEFLIYFQGNSAPDKSGLPSDRFSAERTGGSVSTLTIQRTQQEDSAVYLCASSLPGEKETQYFGPGTRLLVL.

The chain combines TRBV11-2 with TRBJ2-4, with 13 bases fitting TRBD2. The junction had 13 bases not matched to a gene; V was cut back by 5 bases and J by 0 bases. Germline CDR1 SGHAT, CDR2 FQNNGV. This CDR3 region has 20 residues. The CDR3 nucleotides are TGTGCCAGCAGCCCTCTAATAACCGGGACTAGCGGGGTAGCCAAAAACATTCAGTACTTC. Translating gives CASSPLITGTSGVAKNIQYF.

This chain connects TRBV3-1 to TRBJ2-7, with TRBD2 as a possible D gene (5 bases). TRBJ2-5 matches the DNA end more closely, so the J call is doubtful. Germline CDR1 LGHDT, CDR2 YNNKEL (reference sequence). The length of the CDR3 is 14 residues. CDR3 in amino acids: CASSGGRVGETQYF. Written as DNA, the CDR3 is TGTGCCAGCAGCGGAGGTCGAGTGGGAGAGACCCAGTACTTC.

The genes are TRBV28 and TRBJ2-4; the match to TRBD1 covers 7 bases. The J call could be wrong; TRBJ2-5 is a better fit for the DNA end. CDR1 and CDR2 from the germline V gene are MDHEN and SYDVKM. This CDR3 spans 16 amino acids. CDR3 residues: CASSLGNRGSGETQYF. The CDR3 nucleotides read TGTGCCAGCAGTTTAGGGAACAGGGGATCGGGAGAGACCCAGTACTTC.

On this clonotype itself: Sequence at one end of the junction differs from germline and may be a read error. The rearrangement joins TRBV27 to TRBJ2-7; D possibly corresponds to TRBD2 (6 bases). Germline CDR1 and CDR2: MNHEY and SMNVEV (reference sequence). There are 12 residues in the CDR3. This chain's CDR3 is CAGSRTIYEQYF. In DNA, the CDR3 is TGTGCCGGCAGTCGGACTATTTACGAGCAGTACTTC.

About this clonotype itself: One end of the junction varies from germline; a read error may be responsible. For the CDR3, the DNA is TGTACCAGCAGCCAAGGGACCGTGAACACTGAAGCTTTCTTT. It yields the protein CTSSQGTVNTEAFF. The V and J genes are TRBV4-2 and TRBJ1-1; TRBD1 might be the D (5 bases). CDR3 length: 14 amino acids. Germline V gives CDR1 LGHNA, CDR2 YNFKEQ.

The V and J genes are TRBV9 and TRBJ2-2, with 9 bases identical to TRBD1. J was trimmed by 5 bases and V by 3 bases; bases with no gene match: 2. CDR1 and CDR2 (germline): SGDLS, YYNGEE. The CDR3 sequence is 14 residues long. The CDR3 nucleotides read TGTGCCAGCAGCGCGGACAGGGGTACCGGGGAGCTGTTTTTT. Its translation: CASSADRGTGELFF.

This clonotype was observed a few times. Mismatch with germline at one junction end may stem from a read error. The chain employs TRBV27 and TRBJ2-1, with D perhaps assigned TRBD1 or TRBD2 (6 bases each). Germline assignment: CDR1 MNHEY and CDR2 SMNVEV (reference sequence). This CDR3 contains 14 residues. The CDR3 is CASSFQGGYSEQFF. The CDR3 DNA sequence: TGTGCCAGCAGTTTTCAAGGGGGGTACAGTGAGCAGTTCTTC.

This chain uses TRBV7-2 with TRBJ2-5; 11 nucleotides match TRBD1. Germline lookup yields CDR1 SGHTA and CDR2 FQGNSA. The CDR3 loop spans 15 amino acids. With 5 bases clipped from V and 4 bases from J, the junction kept 6 bases outside the gene matches. For the CDR3, the DNA is TGTGCCAGCAGCCCATGGGACAGGGGGGGAGAGACCCAGTACTTC. As protein: CASSPWDRGGETQYF.

The chain joins TRBV5-1 to TRBJ2-5; the match to TRBD2 covers 9 bases. Trimming cost V 4 bases and J 5 bases; bases outside gene matches: 9. Per the germline V gene, CDR1 is SGHRS and CDR2 is YFSETQ. The CDR3 has 15 residues. The CDR3 loop is CASSIPSGTGETQYF. CDR3 bases: TGCGCCAGCAGCATCCCTAGCGGGACCGGGGAGACCCAGTACTTC.

The gene calls are TRBV5-1 and TRBJ1-4; possibly TRBD1 for D (6 bases). The germline CDR1 and CDR2 sequences are SGHRS and YFSETQ. The CDR3 is made up of 15 amino acids. The ends were cut back, 2 bases at V and 8 bases at J, with 16 bases in the middle. CDR3 coding DNA: TGCGCCAGCAGCTTAACGCCACAGGGAGGAGAAAAACTGTTTTTT. Residues: CASSLTPQGGEKLFF.

This CDR3 reads CASSYSPGGGTGELFF. The CDR3 region has the DNA TGTGCCAGCAGTTACTCACCGGGGGGAGGCACCGGGGAGCTGTTTTTT. V gene TRBV6-5 combines with J gene TRBJ2-2; 7 positions match TRBD2. Trimming at V came to 0 bases and at J to 4 bases, leaving 5 bases not matched to a gene. From germline, CDR1 is MNHEY and CDR2 SVGAGI. The CDR3 length is 16 residues.

The sample holds a few counts of this clonotype. V usage is TRBV7-9 and J usage is TRBJ2-5; 7 bases fit TRBD2. The germline CDR1 and CDR2 sequences are SEHNR and FQNEAQ (reference sequence). V shed 8 bases, J shed 3 bases, and the junction held 21 bases outside the gene matches. CDR3 size: 18 residues. CDR3 sequence: CASPFKARGERGKETQYF. CDR3 nucleotide sequence: TGTGCCAGCCCCTTTAAGGCCCGGGGGGAAAGAGGCAAAGAGACCCAGTACTTC.

The chain is built from TRBV19 and TRBJ2-3; D gene ambiguous. Germline assignment: CDR1 LNHDA and CDR2 SQIVND (reference sequence). The CDR3 covers 13 residues. V gave up 1 base and J gave up 6 bases, with 8 bases separating them. The CDR3 nucleotides read TGTGCCAGTAGTATAGGGGGTGAGGATACGCAGTATTTT. It is translated as CASSIGGEDTQYF.